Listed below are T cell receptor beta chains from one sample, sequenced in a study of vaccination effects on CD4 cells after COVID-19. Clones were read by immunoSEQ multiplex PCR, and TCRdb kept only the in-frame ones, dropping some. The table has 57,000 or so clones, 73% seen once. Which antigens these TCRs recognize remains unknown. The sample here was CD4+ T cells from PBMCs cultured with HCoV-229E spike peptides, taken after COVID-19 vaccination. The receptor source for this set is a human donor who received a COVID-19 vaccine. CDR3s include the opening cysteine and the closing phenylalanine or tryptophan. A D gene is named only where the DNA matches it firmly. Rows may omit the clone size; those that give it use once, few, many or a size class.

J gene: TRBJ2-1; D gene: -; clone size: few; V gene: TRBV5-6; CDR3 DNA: TGTGCCAGCAGCTTCGGGCGGGGAAGGCAGTTCTTC; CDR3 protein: CASSFGRGRQFF
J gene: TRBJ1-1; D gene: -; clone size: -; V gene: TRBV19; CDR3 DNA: TGTGCCAGTAGCCCCCCGGGTTCGAACACTGAAGCTTTCTTT; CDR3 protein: CASSPPGSNTEAFF
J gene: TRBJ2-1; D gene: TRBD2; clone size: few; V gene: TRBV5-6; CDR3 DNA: TGTGCCAGCAGCCGGACGACTAGCGGGGGAAACAATGAGCAGTTCTTC; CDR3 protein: CASSRTTSGGNNEQFF
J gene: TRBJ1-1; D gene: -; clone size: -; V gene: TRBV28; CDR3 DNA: TGTGCCAGCAGTTTAATACGGTTTGGCAACCAGAACACTGAAGCTTTCTTT; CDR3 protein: CASSLIRFGNQNTEAFF
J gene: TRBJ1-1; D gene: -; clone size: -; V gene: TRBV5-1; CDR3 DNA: TGCGCCAGCAGCTCGACAGTTAACACTGAAGCTTTCTTT; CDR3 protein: CASSSTVNTEAFF
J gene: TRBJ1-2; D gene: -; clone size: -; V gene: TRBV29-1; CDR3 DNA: TGCAGCGCTTCAATCCAGGCTAACTATGGCTACACCTTC; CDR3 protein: CSASIQANYGYTF
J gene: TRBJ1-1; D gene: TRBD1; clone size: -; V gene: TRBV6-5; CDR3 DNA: TGTGCCAGCAGCCGGGACAGGCTAACACATACTGAAGCTTTCTTT; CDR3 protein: CASSRDRLTHTEAFF
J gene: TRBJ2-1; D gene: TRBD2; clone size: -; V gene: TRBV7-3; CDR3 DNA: TGTGCCAGCAGCTTAACCGGGACTAGCGGCTACAATGAGCAGTTCTTC; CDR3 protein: CASSLTGTSGYNEQFF
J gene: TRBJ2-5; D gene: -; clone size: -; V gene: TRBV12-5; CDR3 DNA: TGTGCTAGTGGTTTGGTACCTGGGCAACAGACCCAGTACTTC; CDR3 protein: CASGLVPGQQTQYF
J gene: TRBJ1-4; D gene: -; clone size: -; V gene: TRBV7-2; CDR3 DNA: TGTGCCAGCAGCAACTCGGGCAAGTGGAATGAAAAACTGTTTTTT; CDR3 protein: CASSNSGKWNEKLFF
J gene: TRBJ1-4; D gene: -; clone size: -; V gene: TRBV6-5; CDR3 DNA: TGTGCCAGCAGGACCGGGACCTCGGCAGGAAAACTGTTTTTT; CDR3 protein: CASRTGTSAGKLFF
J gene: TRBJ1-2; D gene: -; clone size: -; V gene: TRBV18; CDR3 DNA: TGTGCCAGCTCACCAGATCGGGGTTTAAACTATGGCTACACCTTC; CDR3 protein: CASSPDRGLNYGYTF
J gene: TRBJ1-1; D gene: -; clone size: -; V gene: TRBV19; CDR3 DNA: TGTGCCAGTAGTAGATCCGTGAGGGGGAACACTGAAGCTTTCTTT; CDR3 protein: CASSRSVRGNTEAFF
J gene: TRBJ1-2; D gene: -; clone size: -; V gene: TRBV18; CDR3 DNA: TGTGCCAGCTCACCACTAAAGGCAGGGGCCAACTATGGCTACACCTTC; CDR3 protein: CASSPLKAGANYGYTF
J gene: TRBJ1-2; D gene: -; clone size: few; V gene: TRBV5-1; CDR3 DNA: TGCGCCAGCAGCTCTCAAGTTGGAGGCTATGGCTACACCTTC; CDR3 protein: CASSSQVGGYGYTF
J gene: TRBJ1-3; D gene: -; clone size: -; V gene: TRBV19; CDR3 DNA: TGTGCCACCGCGACAGGAGGAAACACCATATATTTT; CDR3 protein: CATATGGNTIYF
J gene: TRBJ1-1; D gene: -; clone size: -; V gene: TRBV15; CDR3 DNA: TGTGCCACCAGCAGAGTAGGGGGGATATCTGAAGCTTTCTTT; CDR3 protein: CATSRVGGISEAFF
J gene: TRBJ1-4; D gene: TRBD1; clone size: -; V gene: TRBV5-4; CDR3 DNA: TGTGCCAGCAGGGGACAGACGGATGAAAAACTGTTTTTT; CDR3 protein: CASRGQTDEKLFF
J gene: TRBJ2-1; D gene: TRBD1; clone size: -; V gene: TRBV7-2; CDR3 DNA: TGTGCCAGCAGCTACCGGGACAGTTCCTACAATGAGCAGTTCTTC; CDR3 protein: CASSYRDSSYNEQFF
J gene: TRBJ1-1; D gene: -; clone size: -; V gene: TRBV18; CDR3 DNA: TGTGCCAGCCTGGTCTCACAGGGAACTGAAGCTTTCTTT; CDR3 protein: CASLVSQGTEAFF
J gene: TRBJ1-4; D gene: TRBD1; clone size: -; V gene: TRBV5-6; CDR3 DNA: TGTGCCAGCAGCCAGGACAGGGGAGGAAAACTGTTTTTT; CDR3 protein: CASSQDRGGKLFF
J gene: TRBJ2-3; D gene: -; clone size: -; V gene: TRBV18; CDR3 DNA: TGTGCCAGCTCACTAGTGGTGGGGTCACGCACAGATACGCAGTATTTT; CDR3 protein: CASSLVVGSRTDTQYF
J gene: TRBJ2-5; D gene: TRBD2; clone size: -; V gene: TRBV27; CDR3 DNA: TGTGCCAGCAGTTCCGCCCGGGGGGGACAAGAGACCCAGTACTTC; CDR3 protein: CASSSARGGQETQYF
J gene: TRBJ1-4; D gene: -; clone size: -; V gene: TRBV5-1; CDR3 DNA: TGCGCCAGCAGCTTGGTTCTCGCAGGGGCTAATGAAAAACTGTTTTTT; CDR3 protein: CASSLVLAGANEKLFF
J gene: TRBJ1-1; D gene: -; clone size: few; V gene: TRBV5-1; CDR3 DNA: TGCGCCAGCAGCTTTTGGGGGGGAAGGGACACTGAAGCTTTCTTT; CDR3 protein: CASSFWGGRDTEAFF
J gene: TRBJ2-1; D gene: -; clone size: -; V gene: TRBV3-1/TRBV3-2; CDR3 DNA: TGTGCCAGCAGCCTTAAGGGGTCTAACAATGAGCAGTTCTTC; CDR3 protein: CASSLKGSNNEQFF
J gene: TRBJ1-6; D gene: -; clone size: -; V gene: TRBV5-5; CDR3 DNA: TGTGCCAGCAGCTCTGAGGGGTCAGGGCACCTTATATCACCCCTCCACTTT; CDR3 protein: CASSSEGSGHLISPLHF
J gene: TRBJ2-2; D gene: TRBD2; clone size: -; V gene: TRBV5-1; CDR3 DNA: TGCGCCAGCAGCTTGGACTCTAGCGGGGGCATCGGGGAGCTGTTTTTT; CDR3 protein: CASSLDSSGGIGELFF
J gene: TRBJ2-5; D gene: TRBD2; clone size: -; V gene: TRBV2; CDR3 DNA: TGTGCCAGCAGTTCTGAGCGGGGCCAAGAGACCCAGTACTTC; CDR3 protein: CASSSERGQETQYF
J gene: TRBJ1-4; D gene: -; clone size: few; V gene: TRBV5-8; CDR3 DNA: TGTGCCAGCAGCTTGAGAGGGGGTGTTGGTGAAAAACTGTTTTTT; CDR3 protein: CASSLRGGVGEKLFF
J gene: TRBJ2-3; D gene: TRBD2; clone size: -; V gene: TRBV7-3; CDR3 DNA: TGTGCCAGCTCAATGCGGGGGGAGGATACGCAGTATTTT; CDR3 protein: CASSMRGEDTQYF
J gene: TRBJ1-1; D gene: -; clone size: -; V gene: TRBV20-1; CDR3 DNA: TGCAGTGCTAGTTTCCCGGGGGCAGGGACTGAAGCTTTCTTT; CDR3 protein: CSASFPGAGTEAFF
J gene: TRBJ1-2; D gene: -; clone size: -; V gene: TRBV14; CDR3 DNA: TGTGCCAGCAGCCAACAGATGACTAACTATGGCTACACCTTC; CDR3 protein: CASSQQMTNYGYTF
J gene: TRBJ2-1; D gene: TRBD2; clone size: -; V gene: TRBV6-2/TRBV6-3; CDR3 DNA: TGTGCCAGCAGCCTGGGGGGAATTTGGCTAGCGGGGGGGGACAGGTTTCGTGAGCAGTTCTTC; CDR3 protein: CASSLGGIWLAGGDRFREQFF
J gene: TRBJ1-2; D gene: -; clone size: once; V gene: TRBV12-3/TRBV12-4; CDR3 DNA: TGTGCCAGCAGTGCAGACATCCGCGGCTACACCTTC; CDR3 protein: CASSADIRGYTF
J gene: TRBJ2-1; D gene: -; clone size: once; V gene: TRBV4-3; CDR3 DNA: TGCGCCAGCAGCCAAGATAAGTCACTAGGAGAGCAGTTCTTC; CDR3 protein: CASSQDKSLGEQFF
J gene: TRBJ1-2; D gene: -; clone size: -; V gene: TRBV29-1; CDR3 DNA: TGCAGCGTTGAGGGGGGGGATGGCTACACCTTC; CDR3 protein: CSVEGGDGYTF
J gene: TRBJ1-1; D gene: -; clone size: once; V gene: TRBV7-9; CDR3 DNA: TGTGCCAGCAGCTTAGCCAGACAAAAAAGGCGGGGGAACACTGAAGCTTTCTTT; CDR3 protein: CASSLARQKRRGNTEAFF
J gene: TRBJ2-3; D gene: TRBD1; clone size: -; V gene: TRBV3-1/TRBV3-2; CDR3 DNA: TGTGCCAGCAGCCTCCTGGCAGGGGGCGCAGATACGCAGTATTTT; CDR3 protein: CASSLLAGGADTQYF
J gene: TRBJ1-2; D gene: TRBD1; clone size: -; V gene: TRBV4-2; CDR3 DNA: TGTGCCAGCAGCCAAGATTGGGCAGGGGGCTATGGCTACACCTTC; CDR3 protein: CASSQDWAGGYGYTF
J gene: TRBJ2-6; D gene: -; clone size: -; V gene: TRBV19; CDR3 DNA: TGTGCCAGTAGTATTGTCGGTCCCGGGGCCAACGTCCTGACTTTC; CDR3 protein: CASSIVGPGANVLTF
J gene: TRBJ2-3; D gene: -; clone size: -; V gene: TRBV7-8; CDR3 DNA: TGTGCCAGCAGTCAAACGGGCAGGGGGGTGTTTGGCACAGATACGCAGTATTTT; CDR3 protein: CASSQTGRGVFGTDTQYF
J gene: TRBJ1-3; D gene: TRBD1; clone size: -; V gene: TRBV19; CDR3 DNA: TGTGCCAGTAGTATATTGGGACAGGGGGCCCCAGGCTCTGGAAACACCATATATTTT; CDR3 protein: CASSILGQGAPGSGNTIYF
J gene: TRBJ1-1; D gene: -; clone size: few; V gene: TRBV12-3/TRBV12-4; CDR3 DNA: TGTGCCAGCAGGAGGGACTCTTCAGCTTTCTTT; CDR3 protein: CASRRDSSAFF